Listed below are T cell receptor beta chains from one sample, sequenced in a study of blood T cell repertoires in COVID-19. Sequencing was performed with immunoSEQ multiplex PCR; in TCRdb, only in-frame clones are kept and a portion is missing. The table records roughly 200,000 clones, more than 70% of them present only once. Source material: PBMCs or T cells enriched from blood (not recorded which). These receptors originate from a man aged 40-49 years who had recovered from COVID-19. The CDR3 runs from the conserved cysteine through the conserved F or W. D genes are given only for firm matches. Where a row states a size, it is once, few, many or the class of an expanded clone; other rows omit it.

D	size	J	V	CDR3	DNA
.	.	TRBJ2-7	TRBV5-8	CAAGGGSYEQYF	TGTGCGGCCGGAGGAGGATCCTACGAGCAGTACTTC
.	.	TRBJ1-1	TRBV7-6	CASSRDDSLNTEAFF	TGTGCCAGCAGCCGCGACGACAGCTTGAACACTGAAGCTTTCTTT
TRBD1	.	TRBJ1-1	TRBV7-3	CASSLDREVNTEAFF	TGTGCCAGCAGCTTAGACAGGGAGGTGAACACTGAAGCTTTCTTT
TRBD1	.	TRBJ1-1	TRBV5-1	CASSLGTGRVSYSEAFF	TGCGCCAGCAGCCTCGGGACAGGGCGGGTATCGTACTCTGAAGCTTTCTTT
TRBD2	.	TRBJ2-7	TRBV6-5	CASSYSGTSGYEQYF	TGTGCCAGCAGTTACTCTGGGACTAGCGGCTACGAGCAGTACTTC
.	.	TRBJ1-1	TRBV19	CASSTNRDTEAFF	TGTGCCAGTAGCACCAACCGGGACACTGAAGCTTTCTTT
.	.	TRBJ1-1	TRBV9	CASSVGDYTEAFF	TGTGCCAGCAGCGTGGGAGACTACACTGAAGCTTTCTTT
.	.	TRBJ1-2	TRBV21-1	CASTKGTGECEGDGYTF	TGTGCCAGCACCAAGGGGACAGGGGAGTGTGAAGGGGATGGCTACACCTTC
.	.	TRBJ2-2	TRBV9	CASSTGKNTGELFF	TGTGCCAGCAGCACAGGGAAGAACACCGGGGAGCTGTTTTTT
TRBD1	.	TRBJ1-6	TRBV2	CARSITGGDSPLHF	TGTGCCAGAAGTATTACAGGGGGCGACTCACCCCTCCACTTT
TRBD1	once	TRBJ1-2	TRBV11-2	CASSFGQGWDGYTF	TGTGCCAGCAGCTTCGGACAGGGGTGGGATGGCTACACCTTC
TRBD1	.	TRBJ1-2	TRBV24-1	CATSDRTGGPYGYTF	TGTGCCACCAGTGATCGGACAGGGGGACCCTATGGCTACACCTTC
.	.	TRBJ1-1	TRBV6-5	CASSSGFIAFF	TGTGCCAGCAGTTCAGGGTTCATAGCTTTCTTT
TRBD2	.	TRBJ2-3	TRBV7-9	CASSYFSGVDTQYF	TGTGCCAGCAGCTACTTCAGCGGGGTAGATACGCAGTATTTT
TRBD1	.	TRBJ2-7	TRBV9	CASSVAGQDYEQYF	TGTGCCAGCAGCGTAGCAGGACAGGACTACGAGCAGTACTTC
TRBD1	.	TRBJ2-1	TRBV3-1/TRBV3-2	CASSQGRGQGHEQFF	TGTGCCAGCAGCCAAGGTCGGGGACAGGGTCATGAGCAGTTCTTC
.	.	TRBJ1-1	TRBV11-2	CASSFQAWAEAFF	TGTGCCAGCAGCTTCCAGGCCTGGGCTGAAGCTTTCTTT
TRBD2	.	TRBJ2-2	TRBV25-1	CASGTRTGGELFF	TGTGCCAGCGGGACTAGGACTGGCGGGGAGCTGTTTTTT
.	few	TRBJ1-1	TRBV2	CASSEVHGGNTEAFF	TGTGCCAGCAGTGAAGTCCACGGGGGGAACACTGAAGCTTTCTTT
.	.	TRBJ1-1	TRBV19	CATSRWGEDTEAFF	TGTGCCACCTCCCGGTGGGGGGAGGACACTGAAGCTTTCTTT
.	.	TRBJ1-4	TRBV6-5	CASAFGGATNEKLFF	TGTGCCAGCGCATTCGGGGGTGCAACTAATGAAAAACTGTTTTTT
.	few	TRBJ1-3	TRBV14	CASSQGAGNTIYF	TGTGCCAGCAGCCAAGGGGCAGGAAACACCATATATTTT
TRBD1	few	TRBJ1-2	TRBV9	CASSVGPGGYGYTF	TGTGCCAGCAGCGTAGGTCCAGGGGGCTATGGCTACACCTTC
.	.	TRBJ1-4	TRBV6-5	CATRGGADEKLFF	TGTGCCACACGGGGAGGGGCAGATGAAAAACTGTTTTTT
.	.	TRBJ1-5	TRBV28	CASSSPQHYQPQHF	TGTGCCAGCAGTTCGCCTCAACATTATCAGCCCCAGCATTTT
.	.	TRBJ1-3	TRBV6-5	CATITSSGNTIYF	TGTGCCACCATCACAAGCTCTGGAAACACCATATATTTT
.	.	TRBJ2-7	TRBV19	CASSTPRSQGTYEQYF	TGTGCCAGTAGTACCCCCCGGTCGCAGGGAACCTACGAGCAGTACTTC
TRBD1	few	TRBJ1-2	TRBV7-9	CASSQPPGQGNYGYTF	TGTGCCAGCAGCCAGCCCCCGGGACAGGGGAACTATGGCTACACCTTC
.	.	TRBJ2-5	TRBV10-3	CAIGSSLAETQYF	TGTGCCATCGGATCAAGCCTAGCGGAGACCCAGTACTTC
.	.	TRBJ1-2	TRBV11-3	CASSKQQGSNGYTF	TGTGCCAGCAGCAAACAACAGGGCTCAAATGGCTACACCTTC
TRBD2	.	TRBJ2-3	TRBV12-5	CASGPEIRDYSTDTQYF	TGTGCTAGTGGTCCCGAAATCCGGGACTATAGCACAGATACGCAGTATTTT
TRBD1	.	TRBJ2-7	TRBV25-1	CASSAGGYEQYF	TGTGCCAGCAGTGCAGGGGGCTACGAGCAGTACTTC
TRBD1	once	TRBJ1-1	TRBV9	CASSPPDRGGHTEAFF	TGTGCCAGCAGCCCGCCAGACAGGGGAGGGCACACTGAAGCTTTCTTT
TRBD2	.	TRBJ2-5	TRBV5-1	CASRLHSGAETQYF	TGCGCCAGCAGACTCCATAGCGGGGCAGAGACCCAGTACTTC
.	.	TRBJ1-5	TRBV27	CASSLLGLNQPQHF	TGTGCCAGCAGTTTGTTGGGACTTAATCAGCCCCAGCATTTT
.	.	TRBJ1-1	TRBV6-5	CASTNGGDTEAFF	TGTGCCAGCACCAACGGGGGGGACACTGAAGCTTTCTTT
.	.	TRBJ1-5	TRBV2	CATAGTSWRPQHF	TGTGCCACTGCGGGAACTTCTTGGCGGCCCCAGCATTTT
.	.	TRBJ1-2	TRBV6-5	CASSTGNYGYTF	TGTGCCAGCAGTACAGGGAACTATGGCTACACCTTC
.	.	TRBJ1-2	TRBV2	CASSEQVIGYTF	TGTGCCAGCAGTGAACAGGTTATTGGCTACACCTTC
TRBD2	.	TRBJ2-1	TRBV7-3	CASSLMPGPGGEQFF	TGTGCCAGCAGCTTAATGCCCGGACCGGGAGGTGAGCAGTTCTTC
.	.	TRBJ1-1	TRBV28	CASTYGGGSTEAFF	TGTGCCAGCACCTATGGGGGAGGCAGCACTGAAGCTTTCTTT
TRBD2	.	TRBJ2-2	TRBV3-1/TRBV3-2	CASSQEGRAGPRTGELFF	TGTGCCAGCAGCCAAGAGGGGAGAGCGGGACCGAGGACCGGGGAGCTGTTTTTT
.	.	TRBJ1-6	TRBV6-5	CASSWAHNSPLHF	TGTGCCAGCAGTTGGGCTCATAATTCACCCCTCCACTTT